Listed below are T cell receptor beta chains from one sample, sequenced in a study of blood T cell repertoires in COVID-19. The method was immunoSEQ multiplex PCR; TCRdb's version includes in-frame clones alone and lacks a portion of them. The table records about 120,000 clones, about three quarters of them present only once. Sequenced input: peripheral blood. The receptors derive from a woman in her sixties or seventies with acute or convalescent COVID-19. The CDR3 runs from the conserved cysteine through the conserved F or W. D genes are given only for firm matches. Expanded clones are given a class, and other clones once, few, many or no size at all.

D	size	V	J	DNA	CDR3
-	-	TRBV14	TRBJ1-6	TGTGCCAGCAGCCAAGATCTCAGAGGGTCCTATAATTCACCCCTCCACTTT	CASSQDLRGSYNSPLHF
-	-	TRBV7-8	TRBJ2-5	TGTGCCAGCAGCTTAGGTAGCGTGAAAGAGACCCAGTACTTC	CASSLGSVKETQYF
-	-	TRBV19	TRBJ2-4	TGTGCCAGTAGTGCACCAGGCGCACTAGCCAAAAACATTCAGTACTTC	CASSAPGALAKNIQYF
TRBD1	-	TRBV6-5	TRBJ2-1	TGTGCCAGCAGCCTACAGGGGCAGGATGAGCAGTTCTTC	CASSLQGQDEQFF
-	-	TRBV10-3	TRBJ1-3	TGTGCCATCAGTTTTGGACAGTCTTTTGGAGTCTCAGGAAACACCATATATTTT	CAISFGQSFGVSGNTIYF
-	-	TRBV29-1	TRBJ1-1	TGCAGCGCCCTCGCGGAAGCCAGCACTGAAGCTTTCTTT	CSALAEASTEAFF
-	-	TRBV28	TRBJ2-1	TGTGCCTCGGACGGGGGTACAGAGCAGTTCTTC	CASDGGTEQFF
-	few	TRBV14	TRBJ2-7	TGTGCCAGCAGCCAAGACTGGAGGCAGTACTTC	CASSQDWRQYF
TRBD1	once	TRBV11-2	TRBJ1-1	TGTGCCAGCAGCTCCCGTGTTGTGACAGGGAGTCTAGGGAACACTGAAGCTTTCTTT	CASSSRVVTGSLGNTEAFF
-	-	TRBV15	TRBJ2-7	TGTGCCACCAGCCCGGGAGGACAGTCCTACGAGCAGTACTTC	CATSPGGQSYEQYF
TRBD1	-	TRBV20-1	TRBJ2-2	TGCAGTGCTAGTAACAGGGGAACCAACACCGGGGAGCTGTTTTTT	CSASNRGTNTGELFF
-	-	TRBV12-3/TRBV12-4	TRBJ2-7	TGTGCCAGTTCCAGAGGCAAATCCTACGAGCAGTACTTC	CASSRGKSYEQYF
-	-	TRBV5-6	TRBJ1-2	TGTGCCAGCAGCCGAGGCGGGGATGGCTATGGCTACACCTTC	CASSRGGDGYGYTF
TRBD2	-	TRBV10-3	TRBJ2-1	TGTGCCATCACCATGGGAGGGACCAATGAGCAGTTCTTC	CAITMGGTNEQFF
-	-	TRBV3-1/TRBV3-2	TRBJ1-2	TGTGCCAGCAGCCAAGACAGGGGCCGAGCTAACTATGGCTACACCTTC	CASSQDRGRANYGYTF
-	-	TRBV2	TRBJ2-1	TGTGCCAGCAGAATGGCAGGGATCTACAATGAGCAGTTCTTC	CASRMAGIYNEQFF
-	-	TRBV6-6	TRBJ2-7	TGTGCCAGCAGGACGACCATCAGCGGAAGCTCCTACGAGCAGTACTTC	CASRTTISGSSYEQYF
TRBD1	-	TRBV14	TRBJ2-7	TGTGCCAGCAGCCACACCGGGACAGGGAAGTACGAGCAGTACTTC	CASSHTGTGKYEQYF